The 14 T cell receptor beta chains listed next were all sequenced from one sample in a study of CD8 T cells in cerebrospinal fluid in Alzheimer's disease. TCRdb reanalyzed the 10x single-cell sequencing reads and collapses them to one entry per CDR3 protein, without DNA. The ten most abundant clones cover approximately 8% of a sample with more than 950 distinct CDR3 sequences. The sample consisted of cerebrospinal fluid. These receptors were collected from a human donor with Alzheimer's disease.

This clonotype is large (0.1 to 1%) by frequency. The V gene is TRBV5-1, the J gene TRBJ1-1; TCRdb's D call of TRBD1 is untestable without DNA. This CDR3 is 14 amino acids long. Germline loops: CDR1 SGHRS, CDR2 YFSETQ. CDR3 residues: CASRGQGANTEAFF.

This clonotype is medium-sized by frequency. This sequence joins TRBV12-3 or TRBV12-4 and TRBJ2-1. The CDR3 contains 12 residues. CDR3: CASSRRVDEQFF.

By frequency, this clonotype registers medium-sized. The CDR3 loop is CASSEFVPGESRNYGYTF. The chain employs TRBV6-1 and TRBJ1-2; TCRdb selects TRBD1, and the lack of DNA leaves this call unchecked. CDR1 is MNHNS, CDR2 SASEGT, per germline. The CDR3 totals 18 residues.

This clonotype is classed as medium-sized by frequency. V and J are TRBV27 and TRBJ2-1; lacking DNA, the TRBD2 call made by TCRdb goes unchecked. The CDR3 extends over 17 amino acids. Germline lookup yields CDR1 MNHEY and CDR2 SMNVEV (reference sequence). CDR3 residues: CASSLQLLAGSLAEQFF.

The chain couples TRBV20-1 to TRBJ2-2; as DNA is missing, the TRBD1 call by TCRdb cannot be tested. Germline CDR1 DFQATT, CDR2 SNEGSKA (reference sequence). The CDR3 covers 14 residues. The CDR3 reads CSARGGLHPGSCFF.

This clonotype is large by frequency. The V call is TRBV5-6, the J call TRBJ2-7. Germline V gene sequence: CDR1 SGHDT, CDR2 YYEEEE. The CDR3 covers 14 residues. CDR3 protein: CASSIQVAAYEQYF.

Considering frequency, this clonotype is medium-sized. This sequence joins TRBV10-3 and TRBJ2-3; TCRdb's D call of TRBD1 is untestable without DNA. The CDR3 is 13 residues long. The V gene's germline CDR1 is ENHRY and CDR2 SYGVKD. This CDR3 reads CAISETQGDTQYF.

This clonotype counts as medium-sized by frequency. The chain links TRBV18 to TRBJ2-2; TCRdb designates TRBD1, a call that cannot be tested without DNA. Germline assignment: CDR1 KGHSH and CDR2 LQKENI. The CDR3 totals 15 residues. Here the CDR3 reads CASSPPSQGTGELFF.

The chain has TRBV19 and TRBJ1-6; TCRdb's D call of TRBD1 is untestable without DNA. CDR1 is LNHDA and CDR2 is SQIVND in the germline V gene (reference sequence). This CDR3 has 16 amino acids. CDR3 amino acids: CASSVDRGALNSPLHF.

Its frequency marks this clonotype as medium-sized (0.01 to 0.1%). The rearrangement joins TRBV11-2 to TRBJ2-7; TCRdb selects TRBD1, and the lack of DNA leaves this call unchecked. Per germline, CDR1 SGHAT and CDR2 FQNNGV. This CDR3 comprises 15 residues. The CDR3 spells CASSLGGTGKYEQYF. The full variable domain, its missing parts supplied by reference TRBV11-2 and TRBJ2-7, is EAGVAQSPRYKIIEKRQSVAFWCNPISGHATLYWYQQILGQGPKLLIQFQNNGVVDDSQLPKDRFSAERLKGVDSTLKIQPAKLEDSAVYLCASSLGGTGKYEQYFGPGTRLTVT.

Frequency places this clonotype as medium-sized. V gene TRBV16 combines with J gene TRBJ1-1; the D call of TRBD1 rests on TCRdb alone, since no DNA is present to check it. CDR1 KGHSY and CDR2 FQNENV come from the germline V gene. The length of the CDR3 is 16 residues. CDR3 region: CASSQGGASMNTEAFF.

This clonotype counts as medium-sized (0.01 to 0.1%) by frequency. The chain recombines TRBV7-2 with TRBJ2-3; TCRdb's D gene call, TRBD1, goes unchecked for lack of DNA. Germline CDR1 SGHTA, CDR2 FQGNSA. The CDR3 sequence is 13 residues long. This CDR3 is CASTRPPGYTQYF.

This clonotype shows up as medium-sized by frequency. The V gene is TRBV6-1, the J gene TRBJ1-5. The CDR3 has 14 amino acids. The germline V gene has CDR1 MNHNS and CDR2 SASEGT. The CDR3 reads CASSETGGGQPQHF.

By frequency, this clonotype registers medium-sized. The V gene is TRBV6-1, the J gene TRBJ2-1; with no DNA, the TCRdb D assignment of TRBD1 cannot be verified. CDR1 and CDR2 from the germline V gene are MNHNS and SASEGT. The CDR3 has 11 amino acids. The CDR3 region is CAIDRGAEQFF.